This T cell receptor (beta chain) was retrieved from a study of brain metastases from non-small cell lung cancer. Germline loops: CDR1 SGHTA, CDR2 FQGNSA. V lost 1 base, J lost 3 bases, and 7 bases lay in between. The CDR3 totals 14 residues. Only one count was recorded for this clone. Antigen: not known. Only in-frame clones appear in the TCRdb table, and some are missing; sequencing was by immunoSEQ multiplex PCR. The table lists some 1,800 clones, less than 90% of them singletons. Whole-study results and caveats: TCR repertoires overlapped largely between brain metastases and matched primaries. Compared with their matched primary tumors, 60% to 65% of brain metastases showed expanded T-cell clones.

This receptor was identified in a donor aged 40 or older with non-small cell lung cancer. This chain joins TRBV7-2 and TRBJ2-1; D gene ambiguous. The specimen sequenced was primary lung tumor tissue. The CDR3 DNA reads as TGTGCCAGCAGCTTAGAGGGATACTACAATGAGCAGTTCTTC. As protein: CASSLEGYYNEQFF.